This T cell receptor beta chain was recorded in a study of cytomegalovirus exposure and HLA in healthy donors. PCR was performed using 60 Vbeta and 13 Jbeta primers. Sequencing was performed with immunoSEQ multiplex PCR; in TCRdb, only in-frame clones are kept and a portion is missing. The repertoire holds roughly 170,000 clones, approximately 80% seen once, with 0.95% to 1.5% in the top ten. Germline-derived CDR1 and CDR2 are MNHEY and SMNVEV (reference sequence). The CDR3 consists of 16 residues. V dropped 6 bases and J dropped 2; count of bases not matched to a gene: 8. This chain connects TRBV27 to TRBJ2-2, with TRBD2 identical over 8 bases. The receptor was isolated from a girl aged 2 to 9 in good health and CMV-seropositive. The material sequenced was PBMCs. CDR3 nucleotide sequence: TGTGCCAGCAGAATCAGCGGGAGTTATAACACCGGGGAGCTGTTTTTT. Amino acid sequence: CASRISGSYNTGELFF.